This T cell receptor beta chain was found in a study of cytomegalovirus exposure and HLA in healthy donors. Study-level information: Unique TCR beta sequences numbering 120 million or so came from about 179 million T cells in an earlier analysis. Points from the study as a whole: An analysis was carried out later, and it reportedly showed fewer N-insertions in an Asian-associated ancestry cluster than the approximately 660-donor mean. Apart from CMV serostatus, no immune exposure information was available.

Worth noting for this clone: What it binds is unknown.

Germline values: CDR1 SGHKS, CDR2 YYEKEE (reference sequence). Trimming left V 5 bases short and J 0 bases short, with 12 bases between. The CDR3 extends over 16 amino acids. PCR involved 60 Vbeta and 13 Jbeta primers. The method was immunoSEQ multiplex PCR; TCRdb's version includes in-frame clones alone and lacks a portion of them. The sample yields 130,000 to 150,000 clones, around four fifths seen once. Material: PBMCs. The TCR sequence derives from a boy between 2 and 15 years old in good health and CMV-seronegative. The chain carries TRBV5-5 and TRBJ2-6; tentative D call: TRBD1 (6 bases). CDR3 sequence (DNA): TGTGCCAGCAGTAAGGACAGAAGCTCTGGGGCCAACGTCCTGACTTTC. Translating gives CASSKDRSSGANVLTF.